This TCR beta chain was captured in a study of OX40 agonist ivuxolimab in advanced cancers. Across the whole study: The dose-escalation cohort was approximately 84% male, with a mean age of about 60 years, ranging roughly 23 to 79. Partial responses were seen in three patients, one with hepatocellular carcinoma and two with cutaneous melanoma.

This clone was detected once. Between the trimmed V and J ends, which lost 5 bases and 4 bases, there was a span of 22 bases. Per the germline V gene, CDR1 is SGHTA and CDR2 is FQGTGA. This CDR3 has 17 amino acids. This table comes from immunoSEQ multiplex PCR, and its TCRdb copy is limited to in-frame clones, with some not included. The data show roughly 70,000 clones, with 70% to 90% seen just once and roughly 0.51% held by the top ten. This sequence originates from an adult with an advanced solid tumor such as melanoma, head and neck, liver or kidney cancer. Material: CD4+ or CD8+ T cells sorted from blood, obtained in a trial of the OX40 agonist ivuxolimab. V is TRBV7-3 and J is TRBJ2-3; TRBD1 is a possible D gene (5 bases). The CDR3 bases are TGTGCCAGCAGCCTAGAACTTGGGGCCCATAACGCAGATACGCAGTATTTT. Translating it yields CASSLELGAHNADTQYF. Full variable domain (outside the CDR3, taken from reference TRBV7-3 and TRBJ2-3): GAGVSQTPSNKVTEKGKYVELRCDPISGHTALYWYRQSLGQGPEFLIYFQGTGAADDSGLPNDRFFAVRPEGSVSTLKIQRTERGDSAVYLCASSLELGAHNADTQYFGPGTRLTVL.